This record concerns one TCR beta chain sequence. The data were taken from a study of T cells in Graves' hyperthyroidism and ophthalmopathy. V shed 2 bases and J shed 10 bases, with 14 bases lying between them. CDR3 length: 14 residues. Germline assignment: CDR1 MNHEY and CDR2 SVGAGI. Among the patients, aged 18 to 65, hyperthyroidism was newly diagnosed and had lasted under 2 months. Clinical symptoms, serum thyroxine and TRAb, thyroid ultrasound and orbital computed tomography were used for the diagnoses. The TCR beta CDR3 regions underwent amplification using RNA transcripts as the source. The HTBI primer set was used in a first-round RT-PCR of the TCR CDR3. TCRdb passed the multiplex PCR reads through MiXCR, listing each CDR3 protein once. The profile shows some 380,000 distinct CDR3 sequences, approximately 13% of them singletons.

The gene calls are TRBV6-5 and TRBJ2-2, with a possible D match to TRBD2 (6 bases). The sample taken for sequencing was blood. The sequence came from a man aged 25 to 40 with Graves' hyperthyroidism that later progressed to Graves' ophthalmopathy. The CDR3 DNA reads TGTGCCAGCAGTTACGTGGGACTGACAGAGGAGCTGTTTTTT. It specifies CASSYVGLTEELFF.